This TCR beta chain was obtained from a study of T-cell reconstitution after alpha-beta-depleted transplantation in children. From germline, CDR1 is SQVTM and CDR2 ANQGSEA. Between the trimmed V and J ends, which lost 4 bases and 4 bases, there was a span of 14 bases. The CDR3 is made up of 14 amino acids. Unique molecular identifiers were incorporated during preparation of the TCRbeta library. In TCRdb, the PCR reads were re-called with MiXCR into one record per CDR3 protein. The repertoire consists of some 550,000 distinct CDR3 sequences, with around 18% occurring once and the leading ten covering 3.3%. This clonotype was counted a few times.

This clonotype originated in a human donor who donated a stem cell graft to a child with acute lymphoblastic leukemia. Material: PBMCs from the stem cell graft donor, obtained from the stem cell graft. The genes are TRBV29-1 and TRBJ2-1; possible D gene TRBD1, 6 bases. The CDR3 is CSVGGTRGYNEQFF. In nucleotides, the CDR3 is TGCAGCGTTGGGGGTACTAGGGGGTACAATGAGCAGTTCTTC.